These 6 T cell receptor beta chains share one sample of origin, sequenced in a study of T cell changes during pregnancy in multiple sclerosis. Some clones are missing from TCRdb's copy, which holds only in-frame ones; the method was immunoSEQ multiplex PCR. The data contain tens of thousands of clones, around 92% of them seen just once; the ten biggest clones take up 0.7% to 1%. The source material was peripheral blood, sampled in the first trimester of pregnancy. The receptors come from a female donor with multiple sclerosis, enrolled in a pregnancy study.

The rearrangement uses TRBV19 and TRBJ2-3; D might be TRBD1 (7 bases). CDR1 LNHDA and CDR2 SQIVND come from the germline V gene (reference sequence). Trimming took off 0 bases at V and 4 bases at J, with 11 bases between the two ends. The CDR3 covers 15 residues. The CDR3, as DNA: TGTGCCAGTAGTATAGAGACAGGGAGGCCAGATACGCAGTATTTT. It translates to CASSIETGRPDTQYF.

The chain couples TRBV7-3 to TRBJ1-6; 8 bases are shared with TRBD1. With V trimmed by 5 bases and J by 6 bases, 12 bases remained unmatched. The CDR3 runs 17 residues. Germline CDR1 is SGHTA and CDR2 is FQGTGA. CDR3 residues: CASSQQGGAAPNSPLHF. The CDR3 DNA is TGTGCCAGCAGCCAACAGGGGGGGGCTGCCCCTAATTCACCCCTCCACTTT.

The chain employs TRBV19 and TRBJ1-1; 7 positions match TRBD1. V shed 4 bases, J shed 0 bases, and the junction held 8 bases outside the gene matches. Germline values: CDR1 LNHDA, CDR2 SQIVND (reference sequence). The CDR3 runs 16 residues. CDR3 nucleotide sequence: TGTGCCAGTAGTACCGGACAGGTTGCGATGAACACTGAAGCTTTCTTT. Its translation: CASSTGQVAMNTEAFF.

V and J are TRBV2 and TRBJ1-1, with TRBD1 matching 11 bases. Trimming at V came to 7 bases and at J to 7 bases, leaving 8 bases not matched to a gene. Germline V gene sequence: CDR1 SNHLY, CDR2 FYNNEI. This CDR3 region has 14 residues. CDR3 coding DNA: TGTGCCAGCATCCGGGACAGGGGGATTCGTGAAGCTTTCTTT. It encodes CASIRDRGIREAFF.

The J gene is TRBJ1-1, the V gene TRBV18, with D unclear. V gave up 4 bases and J gave up 3 bases, with 12 bases separating them. This CDR3 is built from 14 residues. Germline loops: CDR1 KGHSH, CDR2 LQKENI. CDR3 nucleotides: TGTGCCAGCTCACACATAAATTTGGACACTGAAGCTTTCTTT. Amino acids: CASSHINLDTEAFF.

This clone was detected a few times. The chain carries TRBV4-2 and TRBJ1-1; a possible D gene is TRBD1 (5 bases). Trimming stripped 4 bases from V and 6 bases from J, with 12 bases between. The CDR3 has 13 residues. The germline gives CDR1 LGHNA, CDR2 YNFKEQ. This CDR3 reads CASSLGRGAEAFF. In DNA form, the CDR3 reads TGTGCCAGCAGCCTGGGGCGGGGGGCTGAAGCTTTCTTT.